These 26 T cell receptor beta chains were sequenced from one sample in a study of OX40 agonist ivuxolimab in advanced cancers. Data came from immunoSEQ multiplex PCR; TCRdb stores just in-frame clones and leaves some out. The table has fewer than 65,000 clones, about 89% seen once. Sequences were derived from CD4+ or CD8+ T cells sorted from blood, sampled in a trial of the OX40 agonist ivuxolimab. The source is an adult with an advanced solid tumor such as melanoma, head and neck, liver or kidney cancer.

This chain uses TRBV11-3 with TRBJ2-3, with D tentatively TRBD1 (5 bases). In germline, CDR1 is SGHNT, CDR2 YENEEA. Trimming cost V 5 bases and J 6 bases, with 18 bases left between them. This CDR3 is built from 15 residues. The CDR3 here is CASSANTGYRDTQYF. In DNA, the CDR3 is TGTGCCAGCAGCGCCAATACAGGCTATCGGGATACGCAGTATTTT.

V and J are TRBV2 and TRBJ2-1; 9 bases are a match to TRBD2. Germline V gene data show CDR1 as SNHLY and CDR2 as FYNNEI. This CDR3 has 14 residues. This CDR3 is CATLGLASYNEQFF. Here the CDR3 DNA reads TGTGCTACCTTGGGACTAGCCTCCTACAATGAGCAGTTCTTC.

The CDR3 here is CASTQGLNQPQHF. The CDR3 DNA sequence: TGTGCCAGCACACAGGGCCTCAATCAGCCCCAGCATTTT. The chain has TRBV6-6 and TRBJ1-5; the D gene is possibly TRBD1 (6 bases). The CDR3 is 13 residues long. Between the trimmed V and J ends, which lost 7 bases and 3 bases, there was a span of 10 bases. CDR1 is MNHNY and CDR2 is SVGAGI in the germline V gene (reference sequence).

The chain uses TRBV15 and TRBJ2-2, with 10 bases identical to TRBD1. Germline loops: CDR1 LNHNV, CDR2 YYDKDF (reference sequence). CDR3 length: 16 residues. V shed 3 bases and J 3 bases; nucleotides not matched to a gene: 4. CDR3 in DNA: TGTGCCACCAGCAGCGACAGGGGGCCTTACACCGGGGAGCTGTTTTTT. Protein product: CATSSDRGPYTGELFF.

This rearrangement joins TRBV11-2 to TRBJ2-2; D possibly matches TRBD1 or TRBD2 (6 bases each). The V end was cut by 5 bases, the J end by 0 bases, with 16 bases between. The CDR3 has 17 amino acids. Germline assignment: CDR1 SGHAT and CDR2 FQNNGV. The CDR3 DNA sequence: TGTGCCAGCAGCCTCACCCCCGGGGGCGCGAACACCGGGGAGCTGTTTTTT. Its protein product is CASSLTPGGANTGELFF.

V gene TRBV30 combines with J gene TRBJ1-1; D remains unclear. Germline loops: CDR1 GTSNPN, CDR2 SVGIG (reference sequence). The ends were cut back, 3 bases at V and 10 bases at J, with 12 bases in the middle. This CDR3 has 11 amino acids. CDR3 protein: CAWRHIKGAFF. The CDR3 DNA follows: TGTGCCTGGAGACATATTAAAGGAGCTTTCTTT.

Turning to this clone: The same CDR3 is also encoded by other DNA sequences in this sample. This rearrangement joins TRBV27 to TRBJ1-5; D is unclear. Per the germline V gene, CDR1 is MNHEY and CDR2 is SMNVEV (reference sequence). CDR3 size: 14 residues. The V end lost 7 bases, the J end lost 0 bases, and 10 bases lay between the germline ends. The CDR3 bases are TGTGCCAGCACCACCCTTGGTAGCAATCAGCCCCAGCATTTT. It yields the protein CASTTLGSNQPQHF.

The chain links TRBV29-1 to TRBJ2-1; D might be TRBD2 (6 bases). V was clipped by 6 bases and J by 4 bases, with 19 bases between them. The germline CDR1 and CDR2 sequences are SQVTM and ANQGSEA. The CDR3 is made up of 15 amino acids. The DNA for the CDR3 is TGCAGCGTGCCCCAGTGGAGCGGGCGTTACAATGAGCAGTTCTTC. Translation: CSVPQWSGRYNEQFF.

The chain joins TRBV4-1 to TRBJ2-3; TRBD2 matches 7 bases. Germline CDR1 reads MGHRA; CDR2 reads YSYEKL. The CDR3 loop spans 14 amino acids. V gave up 3 bases and J gave up 8 bases; unmatched junction bases: 8. The CDR3 nucleotides read TGCGCCAGCAGCCAGCTTGCGGGAGCCGTTACGCAGTATTTT. It encodes CASSQLAGAVTQYF.

This clone was seen just once. The chain employs TRBV6-6 and TRBJ1-4; maybe TRBD1 (5 bases). Trimming removed 1 base from V and 7 bases from J, with 10 bases in between. This CDR3 is built from 14 residues. The germline CDR1 and CDR2 sequences are MNHNY and SVGAGI (reference sequence). The CDR3 protein is CASSYWGEGEKLFF. In DNA, the CDR3 is TGTGCCAGCAGTTACTGGGGGGAGGGTGAAAAACTGTTTTTT.

This rearrangement joins TRBV7-2 to TRBJ2-1, with 11 bases matching TRBD1. The CDR3 spans 16 residues. Germline V gene sequence: CDR1 SGHTA, CDR2 FQGNSA. After removal of 1 base from V and 8 bases from J, the junction contained 7 bases not matched to a gene. The CDR3 DNA reads as TGTGCCAGCAGCTTAGTGGACAGGGGGCGCGGATATGAGCAGTTCTTC. Translation gives CASSLVDRGRGYEQFF.

This chain connects TRBV27 to TRBJ2-1; 8 bases are a match to TRBD1. The CDR3 extends over 11 amino acids. Germline trimming cut 6 bases from V and 15 bases from J; bases unmatched to any gene: 7. Germline values: CDR1 MNHEY, CDR2 SMNVEV (reference sequence). CDR3 nucleotide sequence: TGTGCCAGCAGCCAGGGGGCAGGTCTGTTCTTC. As protein: CASSQGAGLFF.

As concerns this clone: The junction does not match germline at one end; this may be a read error. The chain has TRBV2 and TRBJ2-3; TRBD1 is a possible D gene (5 bases). Germline CDR1 SNHLY, CDR2 FYNNEI. The CDR3 extends over 15 amino acids. Here the CDR3 DNA reads TGTGCCAGCGGTGAAGGGGTTGCTAGCACAGATACGCAGTATTTT. It yields the protein CASGEGVASTDTQYF.

V and J are TRBV7-9 and TRBJ2-2; D perhaps matches TRBD2 (6 bases). This CDR3 has 16 residues. V was cut by 4 bases and J by 1 base, with 13 bases left in between. The germline V gene has CDR1 SEHNR and CDR2 FQNEAQ (reference sequence). The CDR3 region has the DNA TGTGCCAGCAGCTCCGGCGATAGCGGGAACACCGGGGAGCTGTTTTTT. Translating gives CASSSGDSGNTGELFF.

This chain links TRBV5-6 with TRBJ1-1; perhaps TRBD1 as D (6 bases). The CDR3 contains 14 residues. Germline lookup yields CDR1 SGHDT and CDR2 YYEEEE. V was pared by 5 bases and J by 5 bases, with 16 bases between. The CDR3: CASRFRGGGTEAFF. The CDR3 nucleotides are TGTGCCAGCAGATTCAGGGGTGGGGGGACTGAAGCTTTCTTT.

The rearrangement links TRBV28 to TRBJ2-3; the match to TRBD2 covers 9 bases. This CDR3 comprises 14 residues. In germline, CDR1 is MDHEN, CDR2 SYDVKM. J lost 6 bases, V lost 2 bases, and 3 bases had no gene match. The CDR3 is CASSLRSGGDTQYF. DNA for the CDR3: TGTGCCAGCAGTTTACGAAGCGGGGGGGATACGCAGTATTTT.

The CDR3 DNA sequence: TGCGCCAGCAGCCAAGATCTAAGGGGAGGGACCGGGGAGCTGTTTTTT. As protein: CASSQDLRGGTGELFF. V is TRBV4-3 and J is TRBJ2-2; 7 bases map to TRBD2. V was pared by 0 bases and J by 5 bases, with 6 bases of the junction left unmatched. Germline-derived CDR1 and CDR2 are LGHNA and YSLEER. This CDR3 region has 16 residues.

This clone was seen just once. The chain couples TRBV15 to TRBJ2-7; D uncertain. The length of the CDR3 is 15 residues. CDR1 is LNHNV and CDR2 is YYDKDF in the germline V gene (reference sequence). Trimming cost V 0 bases and J 0 bases, with 9 bases left between them. The CDR3 is CATSRDSMSSYEQYF. Written as DNA, the CDR3 is TGTGCCACCAGCAGAGATTCCATGAGCTCCTACGAGCAGTACTTC.

The chain uses TRBV27 and TRBJ2-1; maybe TRBD2 (6 bases). CDR1 and CDR2 from the germline V gene are MNHEY and SMNVEV (reference sequence). Trimming left V 2 bases short and J 4 bases short, with 15 bases between. The CDR3 extends over 16 amino acids. CDR3: CASSLAGGRGYNEQFF. In DNA form, the CDR3 reads TGTGCCAGCAGTTTAGCAGGAGGCCGGGGGTACAATGAGCAGTTCTTC.

The rearrangement uses TRBV7-3 and TRBJ2-7, with a possible D match to TRBD2 (6 bases). Germline CDR1 is SGHTA and CDR2 is FQGTGA. The CDR3 consists of 14 residues. V dropped 5 bases and J dropped 5 bases, with 16 bases sitting between them. For the CDR3, the DNA is TGTGCCAGCAGCCCCGGGGCGGGAAACGACGAGCAGTACGTC. Its protein product is CASSPGAGNDEQYV.

The chain recombines TRBV7-2 with TRBJ1-1, with D hard to call. Germline-derived CDR1 and CDR2 are SGHTA and FQGNSA. The germline V and J ends were trimmed by 4 bases and 0 bases, with 6 bases remaining between them. The CDR3 runs 13 residues. This chain's CDR3 is CASSSPMNTEAFF. The CDR3 DNA is TGTGCCAGCAGCTCCCCGATGAACACTGAAGCTTTCTTT.

J is TRBJ2-1 and V is TRBV27, with 15 positions matching TRBD2. The CDR3 totals 17 residues. CDR1 is MNHEY and CDR2 is SMNVEV in the germline V gene (reference sequence). V trimming: 6 bases; J trimming: 2 bases; junction bases outside the gene matches: 5. CDR3 sequence: CASRGLAGGITYNEQFF. CDR3 DNA: TGTGCCAGCAGGGGACTAGCGGGAGGTATAACCTACAATGAGCAGTTCTTC.

The chain carries TRBV13 and TRBJ2-2; TRBD1 might be the D (8 bases). The CDR3 loop spans 19 amino acids. Germline CDR1 and CDR2: PRHDT and FYEKMQ (reference sequence). The V and J ends lost 1 base and 6 bases respectively, with 24 bases between them. The CDR3 DNA is TGTGCCAGCAGCTTAGAGGGGGACAGGTCTCCGAGCGGGGCCGGGGAGCTGTTTTTT. It translates to CASSLEGDRSPSGAGELFF. Variable domain in full (rest from reference TRBV13 and TRBJ2-2): AAGVIQSPRHLIKEKRETATLKCYPIPRHDTVYWYQQGPGQDPQFLISFYEKMQSDKGSIPDRFSAQQFSDYHSELNMSSLELGDSALYFCASSLEGDRSPSGAGELFFGEGSRLTVL.

This clone was found a few times. V usage is TRBV10-1 and J usage is TRBJ2-5; 8 bases are a match to TRBD2. Trimming took 0 bases from V and 1 from J; bases not matched to a gene: 4. The CDR3 is made up of 16 amino acids. Germline CDR1 WNHNN, CDR2 SYGVQD (reference sequence). CDR3 sequence reads: CASSESISGAQETQYF. CDR3 bases: TGCGCCAGCAGTGAGTCGATTAGCGGGGCCCAAGAGACCCAGTACTTC.

This clone showed up just a few times. The V call is TRBV28, the J call TRBJ2-2; 11 nucleotides match TRBD1. The V gene end was trimmed by 3 bases and the J gene end by 0 bases; junction bases not matched to a gene: 6. The CDR3 consists of 18 residues. Germline V gene lookup returns CDR1 MDHEN and CDR2 SYDVKM. Written as DNA, the CDR3 is TGTGCCAGCAGTTTTGAATTGGGACAGGGGGCGAACACCGGGGAGCTGTTTTTT. Protein product: CASSFELGQGANTGELFF.

The V gene is TRBV28, the J gene TRBJ2-7; D is unresolved. Germline lookup yields CDR1 MDHEN and CDR2 SYDVKM. With 0 bases removed from V and 0 bases from J, the gap between germline ends came to 12 bases. The CDR3 runs 16 residues. The CDR3, as DNA: TGTGCCAGCAGTTTATGGATGAGAGGAAGCTCCTACGAGCAGTACTTC. This codes for CASSLWMRGSSYEQYF.